A selection of T cell receptor beta chains follows, all from one sample in a study of cytomegalovirus exposure and HLA in healthy donors. Only in-frame clones appear in the TCRdb table, and some are missing; sequencing was by immunoSEQ multiplex PCR. This table holds roughly 180,000 clones, roughly four fifths found once. What was sequenced was PBMCs. The receptors were sampled from a girl aged 5-17 years in good health and CMV-seropositive. Both conserved end residues are trimmed from each CDR3. The D gene is left open where the match is weak. Rows may omit the clone size; those that give it use once, few, many or a size class.

cdr3_aa,clone_size,d_call,v_call,j_call
ASSKGGTASSTDTQY,NA,NA,TRBV21-1,TRBJ2-3
ASSVGHEGAVEAF,few,TRBD1,TRBV5-1,TRBJ1-1
ASSPRGGHEQF,NA,TRBD1,TRBV10-1,TRBJ2-1
ASSPPMNTGELF,NA,NA,TRBV7-9,TRBJ2-2
ASSSWQGGSNQPQH,NA,NA,TRBV19,TRBJ1-5
ASSKTGTPNSPLH,NA,NA,TRBV19,TRBJ1-6
ASSQGQPYGYT,once,TRBD1,TRBV6-6,TRBJ1-2
ASSPGQGAYEQY,once,TRBD1,TRBV6-1,TRBJ2-7
SVVRGEGSYEQY,NA,TRBD2,TRBV29-1,TRBJ2-7
SVEQRGNSYEQY,NA,TRBD2,TRBV29-1,TRBJ2-7
ASSASASGYEQY,NA,NA,TRBV2,TRBJ2-7
ASSQDGTGGTIYGYT,NA,TRBD1,TRBV4-1,TRBJ1-2
ASSPRGEHSYEQY,NA,TRBD2,TRBV9,TRBJ2-7
ASRSGTGGKGEQF,once,TRBD1,TRBV7-4,TRBJ2-1
ASSLELTGGGNTIY,NA,TRBD1,TRBV5-1,TRBJ1-3
ASSPQGAGQPQH,NA,TRBD1,TRBV18,TRBJ1-5
ASSPPGLPLPQY,once,NA,TRBV2,TRBJ2-3
ASNRDRGTQETQY,NA,TRBD1,TRBV2,TRBJ2-5
ASSLGTGSHTEAF,NA,TRBD1,TRBV5-6,TRBJ1-1
ASSQDRKGTRGMNTEAF,NA,NA,TRBV14,TRBJ1-1
ASGLVLDRGIKNTIY,NA,TRBD1,TRBV12-5,TRBJ1-3
ASSPGLSYGYT,NA,NA,TRBV5-4,TRBJ1-2
ASSESKLMNTEAF,NA,NA,TRBV10-1,TRBJ1-1
SGRRGGNTDTQY,NA,NA,TRBV29-1,TRBJ2-3
ASSTGQGGYEQY,once,TRBD1,TRBV10-1,TRBJ2-7
ASSATQGARYEQY,NA,TRBD1,TRBV7-3,TRBJ2-7
ASSSTTTGARYGYT,NA,TRBD1,TRBV6-5,TRBJ1-2
ASSQPDRGPYEQY,NA,TRBD1,TRBV4-1,TRBJ2-7
ASSVDRDYGYT,NA,NA,TRBV9,TRBJ1-2
ASSTRTDNTEAF,NA,NA,TRBV19,TRBJ1-1
ASSIGFRGQGPNHEQY,NA,TRBD1,TRBV19,TRBJ2-7
ASTLTPGTYEQY,NA,NA,TRBV6-6,TRBJ2-7
ASIARASNQPQH,NA,NA,TRBV19,TRBJ1-5
ASIPRGGPNTEAF,NA,NA,TRBV27,TRBJ1-1
ASSYSGAFSYEQY,once,NA,TRBV6-6,TRBJ2-7
ASSPSGANVLT,NA,NA,TRBV27,TRBJ2-6
ASLRQNTEAF,few,NA,TRBV6-6,TRBJ1-1
ASSSLGLTSDSYT,NA,NA,TRBV6-1,TRBJ1-2
ASRGAGIKAF,NA,NA,TRBV6-6,TRBJ1-1
ASSLGAGTGSSPLH,once,TRBD1,TRBV7-9,TRBJ1-6
ASSLTGAFTTGELF,NA,TRBD1,TRBV5-8,TRBJ2-2
ASSEWAVTDTQY,NA,NA,TRBV6-1,TRBJ2-3
ASSWRTGGIYEQY,NA,TRBD1,TRBV5-1,NA